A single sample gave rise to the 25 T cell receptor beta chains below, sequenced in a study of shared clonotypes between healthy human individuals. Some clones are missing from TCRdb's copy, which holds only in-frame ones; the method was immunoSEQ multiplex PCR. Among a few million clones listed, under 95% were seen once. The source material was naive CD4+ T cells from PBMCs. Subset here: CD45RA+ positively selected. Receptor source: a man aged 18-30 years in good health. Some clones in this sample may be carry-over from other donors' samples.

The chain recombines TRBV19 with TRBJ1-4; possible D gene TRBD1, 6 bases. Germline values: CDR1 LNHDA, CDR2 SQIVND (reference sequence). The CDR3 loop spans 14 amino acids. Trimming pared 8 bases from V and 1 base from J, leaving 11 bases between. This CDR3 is CASRKGGTNEKLFF. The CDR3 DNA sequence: TGTGCCAGTCGAAAGGGGGGAACTAATGAAAAACTGTTTTTT.

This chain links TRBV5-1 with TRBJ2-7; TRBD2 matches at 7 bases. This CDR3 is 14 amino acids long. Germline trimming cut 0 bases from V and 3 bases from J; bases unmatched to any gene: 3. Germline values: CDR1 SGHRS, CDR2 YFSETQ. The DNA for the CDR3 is TGCGCCAGCAGCTTGGGTAGCGGGTACTACGAGCAGTACTTC. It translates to CASSLGSGYYEQYF.

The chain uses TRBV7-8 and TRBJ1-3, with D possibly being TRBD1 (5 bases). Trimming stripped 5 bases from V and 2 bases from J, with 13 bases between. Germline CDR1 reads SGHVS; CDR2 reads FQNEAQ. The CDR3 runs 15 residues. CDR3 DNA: TGTGCCAGCAGCCCCCTTAGGGGAACTGGAAACACCATATATTTT. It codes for CASSPLRGTGNTIYF.

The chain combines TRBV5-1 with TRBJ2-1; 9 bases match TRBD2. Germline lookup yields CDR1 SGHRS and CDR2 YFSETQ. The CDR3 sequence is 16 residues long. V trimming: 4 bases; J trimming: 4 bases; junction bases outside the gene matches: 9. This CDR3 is CASSRQTSGSYNEQFF. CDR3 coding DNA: TGCGCCAGCAGCCGACAGACTAGCGGCAGTTACAATGAGCAGTTCTTC. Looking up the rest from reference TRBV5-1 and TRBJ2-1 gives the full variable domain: KAGVTQTPRYLIKTRGQQVTLSCSPISGHRSVSWYQQTPGQGLQFLFEYFSETQRNKGNFPGRFSGRQFSNSRSEMNVSTLELGDSALYLCASSRQTSGSYNEQFFGPGTRLTVL.

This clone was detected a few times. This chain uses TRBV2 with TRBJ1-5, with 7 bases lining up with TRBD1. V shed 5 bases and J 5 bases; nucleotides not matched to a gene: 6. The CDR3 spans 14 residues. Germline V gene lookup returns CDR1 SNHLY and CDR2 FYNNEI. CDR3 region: CASSSGTAYQPQHF. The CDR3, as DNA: TGTGCCAGCAGTTCCGGGACAGCATATCAGCCCCAGCATTTT.

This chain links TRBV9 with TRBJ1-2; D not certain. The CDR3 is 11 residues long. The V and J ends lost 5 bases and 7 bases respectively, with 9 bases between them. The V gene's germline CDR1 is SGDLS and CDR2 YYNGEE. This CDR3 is CASRTGSGYTF. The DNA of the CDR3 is TGTGCCAGCAGGACGGGTAGTGGCTACACCTTC.

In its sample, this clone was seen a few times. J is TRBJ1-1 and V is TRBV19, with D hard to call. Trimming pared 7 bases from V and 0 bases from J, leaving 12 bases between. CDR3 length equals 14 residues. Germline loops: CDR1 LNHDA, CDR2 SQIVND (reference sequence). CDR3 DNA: TGTGCCAGTAACACCGTAGGAATGAACACTGAAGCTTTCTTT. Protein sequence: CASNTVGMNTEAFF.

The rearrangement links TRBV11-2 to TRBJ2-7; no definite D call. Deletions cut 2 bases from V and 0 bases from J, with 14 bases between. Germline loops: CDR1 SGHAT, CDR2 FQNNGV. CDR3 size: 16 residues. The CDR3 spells CASSLSISKSSYEQYF. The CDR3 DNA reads TGTGCCAGCAGCTTATCTATATCGAAAAGCTCCTACGAGCAGTACTTC. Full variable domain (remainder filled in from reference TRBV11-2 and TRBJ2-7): EAGVAQSPRYKIIEKRQSVAFWCNPISGHATLYWYQQILGQGPKLLIQFQNNGVVDDSQLPKDRFSAERLKGVDSTLKIQPAKLEDSAVYLCASSLSISKSSYEQYFGPGTRLTVT.

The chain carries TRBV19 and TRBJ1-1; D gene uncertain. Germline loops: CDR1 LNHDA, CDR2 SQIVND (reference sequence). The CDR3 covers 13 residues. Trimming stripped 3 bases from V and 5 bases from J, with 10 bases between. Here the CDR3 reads CASSMGLGTEAFF. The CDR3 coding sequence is TGTGCCAGTAGTATGGGCCTTGGGACTGAAGCTTTCTTT.

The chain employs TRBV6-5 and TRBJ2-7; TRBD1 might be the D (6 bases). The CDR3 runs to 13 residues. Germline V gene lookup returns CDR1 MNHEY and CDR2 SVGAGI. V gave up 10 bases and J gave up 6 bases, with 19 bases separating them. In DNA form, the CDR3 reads TGTGCCAACCGACAGGCCGGGGCTACCGAGCAGTACTTC. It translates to CANRQAGATEQYF.

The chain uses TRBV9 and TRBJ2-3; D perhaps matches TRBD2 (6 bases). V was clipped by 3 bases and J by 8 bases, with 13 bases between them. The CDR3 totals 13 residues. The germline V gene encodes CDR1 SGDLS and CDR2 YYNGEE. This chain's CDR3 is CASSAHLATTQYF. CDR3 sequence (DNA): TGTGCCAGCAGCGCCCATCTAGCGACTACGCAGTATTTT.

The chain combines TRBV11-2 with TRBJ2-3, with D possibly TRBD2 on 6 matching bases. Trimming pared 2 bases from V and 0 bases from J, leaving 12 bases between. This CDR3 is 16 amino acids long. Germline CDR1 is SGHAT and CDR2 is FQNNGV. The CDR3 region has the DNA TGTGCCAGCAGCTTAATAGCGGTATCTAGCACAGATACGCAGTATTTT. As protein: CASSLIAVSSTDTQYF.

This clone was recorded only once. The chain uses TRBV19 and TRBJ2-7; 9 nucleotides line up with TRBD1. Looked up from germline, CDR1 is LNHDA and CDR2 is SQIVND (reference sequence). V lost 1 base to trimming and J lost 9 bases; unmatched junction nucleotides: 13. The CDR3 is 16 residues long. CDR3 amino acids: CASSIGPGTGSVVQYF. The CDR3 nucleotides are TGTGCCAGTAGTATAGGGCCCGGGACAGGGTCTGTGGTGCAGTACTTC.

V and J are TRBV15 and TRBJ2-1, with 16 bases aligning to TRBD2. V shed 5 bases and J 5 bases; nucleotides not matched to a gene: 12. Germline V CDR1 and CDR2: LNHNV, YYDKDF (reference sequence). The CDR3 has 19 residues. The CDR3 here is CATSGLAGLAGGSHNEQFF. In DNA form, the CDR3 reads TGTGCCACCAGCGGTCTGGCGGGACTAGCGGGAGGGTCCCACAATGAGCAGTTCTTC.

CDR3 nucleotides: TGTGCCAGCAGTGCTTCCGGGACAGGGGCCAACACCGGGGAGCTGTTTTTT. This gives the protein CASSASGTGANTGELFF. The V and J genes are TRBV6-1 and TRBJ2-2; 10 positions agree with TRBD1. This CDR3 region has 17 residues. The junction had 7 bases not matched to a gene; V was cut back by 4 bases and J by 2 bases. The germline CDR1 and CDR2 sequences are MNHNS and SASEGT.

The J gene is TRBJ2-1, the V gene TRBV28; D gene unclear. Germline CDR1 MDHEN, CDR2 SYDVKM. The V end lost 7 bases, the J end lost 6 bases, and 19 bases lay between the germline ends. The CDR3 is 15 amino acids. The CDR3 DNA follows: TGTGCCAGCACCACCCCTCCCACTATTGGCAATGAGCAGTTCTTC. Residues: CASTTPPTIGNEQFF.

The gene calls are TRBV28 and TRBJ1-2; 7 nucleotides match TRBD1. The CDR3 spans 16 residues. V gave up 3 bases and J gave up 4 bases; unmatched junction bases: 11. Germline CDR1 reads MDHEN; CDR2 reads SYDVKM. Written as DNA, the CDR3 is TGTGCCAGCAGTTTCACATACAGGGGTACGACCTATGGCTACACCTTC. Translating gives CASSFTYRGTTYGYTF.

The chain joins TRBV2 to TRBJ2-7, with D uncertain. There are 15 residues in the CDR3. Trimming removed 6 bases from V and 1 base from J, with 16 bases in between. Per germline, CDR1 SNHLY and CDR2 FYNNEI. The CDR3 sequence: CASSGLAPLSYEQYF. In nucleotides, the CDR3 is TGTGCCAGCAGCGGGTTGGCTCCATTATCCTACGAGCAGTACTTC. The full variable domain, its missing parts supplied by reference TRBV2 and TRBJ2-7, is EPEVTQTPSHQVTQMGQEVILRCVPISNHLYFYWYRQILGQKVEFLVSFYNNEISEKSEIFDDQFSVERPDGSNFTLKIRSTKLEDSAMYFCASSGLAPLSYEQYFGPGTRLTVT.

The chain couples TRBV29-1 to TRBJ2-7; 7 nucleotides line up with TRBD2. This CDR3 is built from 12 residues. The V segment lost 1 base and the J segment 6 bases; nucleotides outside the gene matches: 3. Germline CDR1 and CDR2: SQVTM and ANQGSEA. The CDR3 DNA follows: TGCAGCGTTGAAGTTTCGGGGGGCGAGCAGTACTTC. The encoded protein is CSVEVSGGEQYF.

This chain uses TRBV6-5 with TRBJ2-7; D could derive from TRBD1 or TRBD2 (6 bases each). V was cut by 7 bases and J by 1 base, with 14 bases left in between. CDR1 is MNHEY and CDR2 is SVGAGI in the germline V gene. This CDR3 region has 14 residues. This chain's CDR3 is CASKQGLPSYEQYF. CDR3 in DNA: TGTGCCAGCAAACAGGGACTCCCGTCCTACGAGCAGTACTTC.

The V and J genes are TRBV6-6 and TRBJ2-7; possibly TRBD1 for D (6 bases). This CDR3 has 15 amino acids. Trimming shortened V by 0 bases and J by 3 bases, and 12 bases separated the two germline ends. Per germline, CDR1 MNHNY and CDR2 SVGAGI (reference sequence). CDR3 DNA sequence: TGTGCCAGCAGTTACTCGGGCAGGGGTGGCTACGAGCAGTACTTC. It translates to CASSYSGRGGYEQYF.

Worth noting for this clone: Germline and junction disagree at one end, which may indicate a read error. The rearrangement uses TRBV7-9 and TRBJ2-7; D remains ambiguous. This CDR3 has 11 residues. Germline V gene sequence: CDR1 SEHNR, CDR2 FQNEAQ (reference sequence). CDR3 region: CASSSSEEPYF. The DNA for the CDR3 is TGTGCCAGCAGCTCAAGCGAGGAGCCGTACTTC.

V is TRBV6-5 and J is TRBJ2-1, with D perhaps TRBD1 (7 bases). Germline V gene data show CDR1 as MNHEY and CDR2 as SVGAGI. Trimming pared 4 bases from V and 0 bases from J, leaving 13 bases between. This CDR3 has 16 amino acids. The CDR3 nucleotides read TGTGCCAGCAGTTCAAACAGGGGAGGCTCCTACAATGAGCAGTTCTTC. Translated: CASSSNRGGSYNEQFF.

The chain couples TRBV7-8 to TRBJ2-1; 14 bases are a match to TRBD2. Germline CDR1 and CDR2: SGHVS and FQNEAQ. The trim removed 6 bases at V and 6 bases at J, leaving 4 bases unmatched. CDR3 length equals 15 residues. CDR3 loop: CASSRLAGGPNEQFF. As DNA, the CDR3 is TGTGCCAGCAGTCGACTAGCGGGAGGGCCCAATGAGCAGTTCTTC.

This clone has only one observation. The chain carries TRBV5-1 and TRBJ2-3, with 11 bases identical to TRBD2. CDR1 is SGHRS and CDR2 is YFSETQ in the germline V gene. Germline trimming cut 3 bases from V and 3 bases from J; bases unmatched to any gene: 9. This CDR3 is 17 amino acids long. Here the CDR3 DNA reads TGCGCCAGCAGCTCTCGACTTAGCGGGAGGGAGACAGATACGCAGTATTTT. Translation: CASSSRLSGRETDTQYF.